Detailed here is one TCR beta chain. Its target is unknown. Between the trimmed V and J ends, which lost 4 bases and 3 bases, there was a span of 10 bases. Per the germline V gene, CDR1 is MDHEN and CDR2 is SYDVKM. The CDR3 has 13 residues. Random hexamers were used to reverse transcribe the RNA input (0.5 to 1 ug). One entry per CDR3 protein, called by TCRdb with MiXCR from the immunoSEQ multiplex PCR reads. Found here are under 200,000 distinct CDR3 sequences, roughly 95% of them singletons; the top ten hold 0.1% to 0.15%. These data belong to a study of CD8 T cells in Susac syndrome. Background on the study: Among sequenced Susac syndrome patients, about 6 had active disease and about 8 were in remission. Study results and limitations: The CD4+ T cell repertoires in Susac syndrome were not clonally expanded.

The V and J genes are TRBV28 and TRBJ2-7; D gene ambiguous. The origin of this receptor is a human donor with Susac syndrome. Sequenced: CD4+ T cells from PBMCs. The CDR3 bases are TGTGCCAGCAGTTACCCCCAAGGCTACGAGCAGTACTTC. This encodes CASSYPQGYEQYF.